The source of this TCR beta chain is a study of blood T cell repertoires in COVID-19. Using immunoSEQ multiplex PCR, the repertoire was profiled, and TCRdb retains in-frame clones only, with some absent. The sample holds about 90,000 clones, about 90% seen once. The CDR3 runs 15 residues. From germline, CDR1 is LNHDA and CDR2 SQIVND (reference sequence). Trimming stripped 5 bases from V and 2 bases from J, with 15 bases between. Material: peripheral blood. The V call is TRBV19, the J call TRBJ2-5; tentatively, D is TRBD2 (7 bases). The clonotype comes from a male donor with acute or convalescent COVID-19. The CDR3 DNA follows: TGTGCCAGTAGTGGGGGGGCGGCGGGTCAAGAGACCCAGTACTTC. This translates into CASSGGAAGQETQYF.